The 16 T cell receptor beta chains below were found in one sample sequenced in a study of OX40 agonist ivuxolimab in advanced cancers. The assay was immunoSEQ multiplex PCR, and TCRdb's table has in-frame clones only and misses some. The sample holds approximately 64,000 clones; around four fifths are singletons and the top ten take about 3.7%. This specimen consisted of CD4+ or CD8+ T cells sorted from blood, obtained in a trial of the OX40 agonist ivuxolimab. These TCRs come from an adult with an advanced solid tumor such as melanoma, head and neck, liver or kidney cancer.

J is TRBJ2-7 and V is TRBV6-1; unclear D gene. This CDR3 contains 11 residues. V lost 10 bases to trimming and J lost 7 bases, with 14 bases between them. Germline V gene sequence: CDR1 MNHNS, CDR2 SASEGT. The CDR3 DNA reads TGTGCCACCGGTCGGGTTCATGAGCAGTACTTC. This codes for CATGRVHEQYF.

This clone was counted between two and nine times. This rearrangement joins TRBV4-1 to TRBJ1-5; 7 bases fit TRBD1. In germline, CDR1 is MGHRA, CDR2 YSYEKL. V lost 3 bases and J lost 6; bases outside the gene matches: 11. CDR3 length: 16 residues. The CDR3, as DNA: TGCGCCAGCAGCCAGACAGGGCTTTTACAAAGTCAGCCCCAGCATTTT. It translates to CASSQTGLLQSQPQHF.

This clone was counted a single time. The rearrangement uses TRBV5-6 and TRBJ2-5, with a tentative D call TRBD2 (5 bases). With 0 bases removed from V and 0 bases from J, the gap between germline ends came to 6 bases. The CDR3 is 14 residues long. The V gene's germline CDR1 is SGHDT and CDR2 YYEEEE. The CDR3 sequence is CASSLGRYQETQYF. Written as DNA, the CDR3 is TGTGCCAGCAGCTTGGGGAGGTACCAAGAGACCCAGTACTTC.

This clone was recorded once. This chain joins TRBV11-3 and TRBJ2-7, with D tentatively TRBD1 or TRBD2 (6 bases each). The CDR3 has 15 residues. V lost 10 bases and J 1 base, leaving 20 bases between the germline ends. Germline V gene data show CDR1 as SGHNT and CDR2 as YENEEA. CDR3 region: CATSPGGAESYEQYF. The CDR3 nucleotides read TGTGCCACCTCCCCCGGGGGCGCGGAATCCTACGAGCAGTACTTC.

This clone occurred a few times. The genes are TRBV28 and TRBJ1-4; 8 nucleotides agree with TRBD1. This CDR3 contains 15 residues. The J segment lost 6 bases and the V segment lost 5 bases, leaving 8 bases of the junction unmatched. The germline gives CDR1 MDHEN, CDR2 SYDVKM. The CDR3 loop is CASSPPTGADEKLFF. In nucleotides, the CDR3 is TGTGCCAGCAGTCCTCCGACAGGGGCGGATGAAAAACTGTTTTTT.

The chain recombines TRBV5-8 with TRBJ2-3; no clear D gene. Trimming removed 2 bases from V and 0 bases from J, with 4 bases in between. This CDR3 comprises 13 residues. Germline CDR1 and CDR2: SGHTS and YDEGEE. The DNA for the CDR3 is TGTGCCAGCAGCTTAGGGAGCACAGATACGCAGTATTTT. This gives the protein CASSLGSTDTQYF. The entire variable domain, with the rest obtained from reference TRBV5-8 and TRBJ2-3, is as follows: EAGVTQSPTHLIKTRGQQATLRCSPISGHTSVYWYQQALGLGLQFLLWYDEGEERNRGNFPPRFSGRQFPNYSSELNVNALELEDSALYLCASSLGSTDTQYFGPGTRLTVL.

The chain has TRBV28 and TRBJ2-7, with TRBD1 matching over 7 bases. Per germline, CDR1 MDHEN and CDR2 SYDVKM. This CDR3 is built from 15 residues. V lost 6 bases and J lost 1; bases outside the gene matches: 9. CDR3 amino acids: CASSQRQGESYEQYF. Here the CDR3 DNA reads TGTGCCAGCAGCCAACGACAGGGTGAGTCCTACGAGCAGTACTTC.

The CDR3 nucleotides read TGTGCCAGCAGCTCCCTAAAAGTCTCTACAGTAACTAATGAAAAACTGTTTTTT. Encoded protein: CASSSLKVSTVTNEKLFF. The chain is built from TRBV11-2 and TRBJ1-4; D is unclear. This CDR3 has 18 residues. Per germline, CDR1 SGHAT and CDR2 FQNNGV. V was shortened by 4 bases and J by 1 base, with 19 bases between the two germline ends.

This sequence joins TRBV5-6 and TRBJ1-5, with D possibly TRBD1 on 5 matching bases. The CDR3 runs 12 residues. Trimming pared 5 bases from V and 6 bases from J, leaving 9 bases between. CDR1 and CDR2 from the germline V gene are SGHDT and YYEEEE. CDR3 in DNA: TGTGCCAGCAGGAGGGGAGGTCAGCCCCAGCATTTT. This sequence encodes CASRRGGQPQHF.

The rearrangement joins TRBV5-8 to TRBJ1-3; no clear D gene. V lost 3 bases and J lost 3, with 13 bases in between. The CDR3 consists of 15 residues. Germline CDR1 SGHTS, CDR2 YDEGEE. As DNA, the CDR3 is TGTGCCAGCAGCTGGCCGGGGTGGAGTGGAAACACCATATATTTT. Protein sequence: CASSWPGWSGNTIYF.

The chain combines TRBV7-8 with TRBJ2-1; no definite D call. V shed 2 bases and J shed 5 bases, with 19 bases lying between them. Germline V gene data show CDR1 as SGHVS and CDR2 as FQNEAQ. There are 17 residues in the CDR3. The CDR3 loop reads CASSLLFGSPPHNEQFF. CDR3 sequence (DNA): TGTGCCAGCAGCTTACTATTCGGCTCCCCCCCGCACAATGAGCAGTTCTTC.

This clone has a handful of counts. The chain employs TRBV7-9 and TRBJ1-5; D is unresolved. V lost 1 base and J lost 6, with 4 bases in between. This CDR3 spans 12 amino acids. Germline V gives CDR1 SEHNR, CDR2 FQNEAQ (reference sequence). The CDR3, as DNA: TGTGCCAGCAGCTTAGGTACTCAGCCCCAGCATTTT. It is translated as CASSLGTQPQHF.

This sequence joins TRBV7-9 and TRBJ2-5; D gene ambiguous. The germline V gene has CDR1 SEHNR and CDR2 FQNEAQ (reference sequence). V was pared by 3 bases and J by 1 base, with 3 bases between. This CDR3 has 12 amino acids. CDR3 nucleotides: TGTGCCAGCAGCTTGCTCCAAGAGACCCAGTACTTC. Translated, it gives CASSLLQETQYF.

This clone was observed a handful of times. The rearrangement links TRBV5-4 to TRBJ1-1; TRBD1 agrees at 12 bases. Unmatched junction bases numbered 20, after V lost 4 bases and J lost 4 bases. Germline lookup yields CDR1 SGHNT and CDR2 YYREEE (reference sequence). CDR3 length: 20 amino acids. The chain's CDR3 is CASSPFPGQGAGESSTEAFF. Written as DNA, the CDR3 is TGTGCCAGCAGCCCCTTCCCGGGACAGGGGGCGGGTGAGTCAAGCACTGAAGCTTTCTTT.

This chain connects TRBV6-1 to TRBJ2-5; TRBD2 aligns across 9 bases. Trimming removed 9 bases from V and 2 bases from J; junction bases left unmatched: 4. Germline V lookup: CDR1 MNHNS, CDR2 SASEGT. The CDR3 has 13 amino acids. In nucleotides, the CDR3 is TGTGCCAGTTTGCGGGGGGGACAAGAGACCCAGTACTTC. This gives the protein CASLRGGQETQYF.

The gene calls are TRBV5-1 and TRBJ2-7; a possible D gene is TRBD1 (7 bases). Trimming pared 0 bases from V and 5 bases from J, leaving 12 bases between. There are 14 residues in the CDR3. Germline V gives CDR1 SGHRS, CDR2 YFSETQ. The CDR3 reads CASSLGQGGNEQYF. Written as DNA, the CDR3 is TGCGCCAGCAGCTTGGGGCAGGGGGGAAACGAGCAGTACTTC.